Sequencing of this T cell receptor beta chain was carried out in a study of beta chain features in type 1 diabetes. In the study overall: Healthy donors, compared against patients, showed similar age, gender and cell yields.

Sorting with CD45RO/CCR7/CD25/CD127/CD95/CD27 yielded naive, central memory, regulatory and stem-like memory CD4+ cells. The CDR3 is 15 residues long. CDR1 is MDHEN, CDR2 SYDVKM, per germline. Between the trimmed V and J ends, which lost 5 bases and 4 bases, there was a span of 17 bases. Study-wide findings and caveats: Type 1 diabetes patients showed fewer insertions and more deletions at VDJ junctions.

The sequenced template was cDNA made from the entire isolated RNA. Several million reads were obtained on average from naive, central memory and regulatory T cell samples. Assay used: immunoSEQ multiplex PCR; TCRdb lists only in-frame clones, some missing. The repertoire holds 300,000 to 400,000 clones, approximately 9.9% seen once, with 0.015% to 0.02% in the top ten. Regarding this clone: The antigen remains undetermined.

This chain joins TRBV28 and TRBJ1-2; no definite D call. Sequencing was carried out using naive CD4+ T cells from blood. This TCR was sampled from a woman younger than 45 in good health. The CDR3 DNA reads TGTGCCAGCAGTGCGTTTGGTATACGGTCCTATGGCTACACCTTC. As protein: CASSAFGIRSYGYTF.